The 11 T cell receptor beta chains below all came from one sample that was sequenced in a study of PD-L1 blockade in urothelial cancer. The sample's time point: pretreatment peripheral blood. Generated by immunoSEQ multiplex PCR, the TCRdb table keeps only in-frame clones and is missing some. This sample has approximately 72,000 clones, with approximately 83% found just once. The source material was PBMCs, sampled around atezolizumab (anti-PD-L1) treatment. These receptors were collected from a man aged 55 to 70 with urothelial cancer.

The chain carries TRBV19 and TRBJ2-2, with D possibly matching TRBD2 (7 bases). CDR3 length: 13 amino acids. The V gene lost 8 bases and the J gene lost 6 bases, with 13 bases spanning the gap. From germline, CDR1 is LNHDA and CDR2 SQIVND (reference sequence). The chain's CDR3 is CASGIGGPGELFF. The CDR3 nucleotides are TGTGCCAGTGGGATCGGGGGGCCCGGGGAGCTGTTTTTT.

This chain connects TRBV11-2 to TRBJ2-5; D may be TRBD2 (5 bases). The V end lost 0 bases, the J end lost 9 bases, and 8 bases lay between the germline ends. The germline V gene encodes CDR1 SGHAT and CDR2 FQNNGV. The CDR3 contains 12 residues. The CDR3 DNA reads TGTGCCAGCAGCTTAGAAGTCGGGGCCCAGTACTTC. It translates to CASSLEVGAQYF.

The chain has TRBV7-8 and TRBJ1-3; the D is unclear. V was cut by 4 bases and J by 4 bases, with 11 bases left in between. The CDR3 runs to 14 residues. Germline CDR1 and CDR2: SGHVS and FQNEAQ. DNA for the CDR3: TGTGCCAGCAGCTACGCACTAGGGGGAAACACCATATATTTT. Amino acid sequence: CASSYALGGNTIYF.

The chain employs TRBV28 and TRBJ2-7, with 7 bases matching TRBD1. Losses at the gene ends were 5 bases for V and 12 bases for J; bases not matched to a gene: 7. In germline, CDR1 is MDHEN, CDR2 SYDVKM. The CDR3 has 11 amino acids. CDR3 amino acids: CASSTVQGLYF. CDR3 in DNA: TGTGCCAGCAGTACCGTACAGGGGTTGTACTTC.

About this clone: The CDR3 carries no conserved terminal phenylalanine or tryptophan, so it likely arises from a read error. The chain recombines TRBV15 with TRBJ1-4, with TRBD1 identical over 7 bases. There are 14 residues in the CDR3. CDR1 LNHNV and CDR2 YYDKDF come from the germline V gene (reference sequence). Trimming at V came to 8 bases and at J to 8 bases, leaving 11 bases not matched to a gene. The DNA of the CDR3 is TGTGCCACCTCCCCGGGACAGTGGGAAGAAAAACTGTTTCTT. Its protein is CATSPGQWEEKLFL.

This clone appeared once. CDR3 amino acids: CASSPPGQGPYNEQFF. Here the CDR3 DNA reads TGTGCCAGCAGTCCTCCCGGACAGGGCCCATACAATGAGCAGTTCTTC. The rearrangement links TRBV2 to TRBJ2-1; TRBD1 matches at 8 bases. V shed 5 bases and J 4 bases; nucleotides not matched to a gene: 10. Germline lookup yields CDR1 SNHLY and CDR2 FYNNEI. This CDR3 contains 16 residues.

The chain links TRBV6-5 to TRBJ1-5; TRBD1 matches 8 bases. Germline CDR1 reads MNHEY; CDR2 reads SVGAGI. This CDR3 spans 14 amino acids. V dropped 5 bases and J dropped 7; count of bases not matched to a gene: 7. DNA for the CDR3: TGTGCCAGCAGTAAGACAGGGGCAAACCAGCCCCAGCATTTT. It is translated as CASSKTGANQPQHF.

The chain uses TRBV6-1 and TRBJ2-7, with a possible D match to TRBD1 (5 bases). This CDR3 is built from 13 residues. V was cut by 4 bases and J by 7 bases, with 14 bases left in between. The germline gives CDR1 MNHNS, CDR2 SASEGT. The CDR3 protein is CASSGTSYGEQYF. CDR3 nucleotide sequence: TGTGCCAGCAGTGGGACAAGTTATGGGGAGCAGTACTTC.

The chain has TRBV10-3 and TRBJ2-6; D gene uncertain. V lost 0 bases to trimming and J lost 13 bases, with 10 bases between them. CDR1 is ENHRY and CDR2 is SYGVKD in the germline V gene. This CDR3 spans 13 amino acids. The CDR3 DNA sequence: TGTGCCATCAGTGAGTCCGGAGAAGGAGTCCTGACTTTC. It specifies CAISESGEGVLTF.

This chain joins TRBV15 and TRBJ2-3, with 9 bases that match TRBD2. The germline CDR1 and CDR2 sequences are LNHNV and YYDKDF (reference sequence). The J segment lost 0 bases and the V segment lost 2 bases, leaving 3 bases of the junction unmatched. CDR3 length equals 16 residues. The CDR3 sequence: CATSRSGTSSTDTQYF. The DNA of the CDR3 is TGTGCCACCAGCAGATCCGGGACTAGCAGCACAGATACGCAGTATTTT.

The V and J genes are TRBV11-3 and TRBJ2-1; 10 bases line up with TRBD1. The germline V gene has CDR1 SGHNT and CDR2 YENEEA. The CDR3 loop spans 13 amino acids. The V and J ends lost 4 bases and 13 bases, in that order; junction bases with no gene match: 7. CDR3 amino acids: CASSSGTGVGQFF. The CDR3 DNA follows: TGTGCCAGCAGCTCCGGGACAGGGGTCGGTCAGTTCTTC.